A single sample is the source of the 5 T cell receptor beta chains below, sequenced in a study of Graves' ophthalmopathy and Graves' hyperthyroidism. RNA transcripts yielded amplified TCR beta CDR3 regions. First-round RT-PCR relied on HTBI primers, and a second-round multiplex PCR came next. Each CDR3 protein gets one entry after TCRdb re-called the multiplex PCR reads with MiXCR. The sample shows some 410,000 distinct CDR3 sequences, under 25% of them seen only once. The sequencing sample was made of peripheral blood. The receptors stem from a woman between 18 and 29 years old with stable Graves' hyperthyroidism.

As concerns this clonotype: A read error may explain this, as a much larger clone is one base away. The genes are TRBV7-2 and TRBJ1-2, with no clear D. CDR3 size: 15 residues. From germline, CDR1 is SGHTA and CDR2 FQGNSA. The ends were cut back, 5 bases at V and 8 bases at J, with 21 bases in the middle. The CDR3 nucleotides read TGTGCCAGCAGCCCCTCGAGGAGCCAAGGATTGGGCTACACCTTC. Its protein is CASSPSRSQGLGYTF.

There are many counts of this clonotype. This chain connects TRBV20-1 to TRBJ2-7, with 12 bases fitting TRBD2. Germline CDR1 reads DFQATT; CDR2 reads SNEGSKA (reference sequence). After removal of 0 bases from V and 0 bases from J, the junction contained 9 bases not matched to a gene. The CDR3 is 18 residues long. This CDR3 reads CSARDRFLAGGVSYEQYF. The CDR3 region has the DNA TGCAGTGCTAGAGATAGGTTCCTAGCGGGAGGGGTCTCCTACGAGCAGTACTTC.

This clonotype was observed at least ten times. V and J are TRBV20-1 and TRBJ1-2, with D possibly TRBD1 on 6 matching bases. V gave up 6 bases and J gave up 3 bases, with 14 bases separating them. The CDR3 contains 13 residues. Germline loops: CDR1 DFQATT, CDR2 SNEGSKA (reference sequence). The CDR3 nucleotides read TGCAGTGCCCGAAGGGGGTTCGACTATGGCTACACCTTC. This translates into CSARRGFDYGYTF.

This CDR3 reads CASSPREGRTDTQYF. CDR3 bases: TGTGCCAGCAGCCCCCGGGAGGGCCGAACAGATACGCAGTATTTT. The rearrangement links TRBV12-3 or TRBV12-4 to TRBJ2-3; 8 bases fit TRBD2. The CDR3 spans 15 residues. J lost 3 bases, V lost 6 bases, and 8 bases had no gene match.

This clonotype occurred many times. V is TRBV19 and J is TRBJ1-2; TRBD1 might be the D (6 bases). The CDR3 is 14 amino acids. Per the germline V gene, CDR1 is LNHDA and CDR2 is SQIVND (reference sequence). The V and J ends lost 7 bases and 2 bases respectively, with 14 bases between them. CDR3 in amino acids: CASNPTGSNYGYTF. In DNA form, the CDR3 reads TGTGCCAGTAACCCGACAGGATCAAACTATGGCTACACCTTC.